This T cell receptor beta chain was captured by sequencing in a study of CD8 T cells in ankylosing spondylitis. Findings of the study overall: Ankylosing spondylitis blood appeared to be characterized by a TCR beta motif of 7 to 9 highly homologous variants. Those disease-linked clones were CD8+; they were also relatively rare in peripheral blood.

With respect to this clonotype: Antigen: not known. A read error may be the cause here, since a much bigger clone is one base away. Because the CDR3 is missing its conserved closing phenylalanine or tryptophan, this is likely a read error.

TCRdb re-called the 5' RACE reads through MiXCR, storing one row per CDR3 protein. Of some 140,000 distinct CDR3 sequences in the sample, over 10% are singletons; the top ten hold over 4%. The receptor's source is a female donor with ankylosing spondylitis or in good health (not recorded which). The material sequenced was blood, either unsorted or a sorted T cell fraction (not recorded which).

In DNA form, the CDR3 reads TGCAGTGCTACCTTTGCTAGCGGGAGATATGAGACCCAGTACTTG. Translation gives CSATFASGRYETQYL. The V and J genes are TRBV20-1 and TRBJ2-5, with 10 bases fitting TRBD2. CDR1 and CDR2 (germline): DFQATT, SNEGSKA (reference sequence). J gave up 5 bases and V 4 bases, and 10 bases lay outside the gene matches. The CDR3 extends over 15 amino acids.